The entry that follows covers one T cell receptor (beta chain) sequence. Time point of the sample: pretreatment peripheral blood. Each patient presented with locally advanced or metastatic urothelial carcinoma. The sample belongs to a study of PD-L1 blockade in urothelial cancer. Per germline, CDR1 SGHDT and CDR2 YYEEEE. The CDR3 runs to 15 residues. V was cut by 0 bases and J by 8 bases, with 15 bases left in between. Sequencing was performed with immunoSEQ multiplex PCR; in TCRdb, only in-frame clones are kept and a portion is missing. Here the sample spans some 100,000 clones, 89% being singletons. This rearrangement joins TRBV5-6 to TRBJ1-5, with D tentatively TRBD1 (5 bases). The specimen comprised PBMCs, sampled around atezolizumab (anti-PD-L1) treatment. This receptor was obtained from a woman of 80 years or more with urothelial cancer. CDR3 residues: CASSLGQGTLKPQHF. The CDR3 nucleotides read TGTGCCAGCAGCTTGGGGCAGGGTACCCTTAAGCCCCAGCATTTT.